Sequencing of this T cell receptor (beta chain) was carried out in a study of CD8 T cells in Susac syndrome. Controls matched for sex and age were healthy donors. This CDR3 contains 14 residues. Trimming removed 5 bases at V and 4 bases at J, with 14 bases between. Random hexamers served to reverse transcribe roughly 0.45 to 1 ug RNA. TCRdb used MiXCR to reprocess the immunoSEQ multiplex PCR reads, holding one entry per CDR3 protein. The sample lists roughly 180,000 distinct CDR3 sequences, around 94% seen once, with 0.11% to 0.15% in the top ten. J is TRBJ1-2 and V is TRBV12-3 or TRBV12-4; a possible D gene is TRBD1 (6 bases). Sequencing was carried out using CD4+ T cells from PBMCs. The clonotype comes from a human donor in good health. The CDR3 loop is CASSPTGGVYGYTF. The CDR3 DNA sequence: TGTGCCAGCAGTCCGACAGGCGGCGTCTATGGCTACACCTTC.